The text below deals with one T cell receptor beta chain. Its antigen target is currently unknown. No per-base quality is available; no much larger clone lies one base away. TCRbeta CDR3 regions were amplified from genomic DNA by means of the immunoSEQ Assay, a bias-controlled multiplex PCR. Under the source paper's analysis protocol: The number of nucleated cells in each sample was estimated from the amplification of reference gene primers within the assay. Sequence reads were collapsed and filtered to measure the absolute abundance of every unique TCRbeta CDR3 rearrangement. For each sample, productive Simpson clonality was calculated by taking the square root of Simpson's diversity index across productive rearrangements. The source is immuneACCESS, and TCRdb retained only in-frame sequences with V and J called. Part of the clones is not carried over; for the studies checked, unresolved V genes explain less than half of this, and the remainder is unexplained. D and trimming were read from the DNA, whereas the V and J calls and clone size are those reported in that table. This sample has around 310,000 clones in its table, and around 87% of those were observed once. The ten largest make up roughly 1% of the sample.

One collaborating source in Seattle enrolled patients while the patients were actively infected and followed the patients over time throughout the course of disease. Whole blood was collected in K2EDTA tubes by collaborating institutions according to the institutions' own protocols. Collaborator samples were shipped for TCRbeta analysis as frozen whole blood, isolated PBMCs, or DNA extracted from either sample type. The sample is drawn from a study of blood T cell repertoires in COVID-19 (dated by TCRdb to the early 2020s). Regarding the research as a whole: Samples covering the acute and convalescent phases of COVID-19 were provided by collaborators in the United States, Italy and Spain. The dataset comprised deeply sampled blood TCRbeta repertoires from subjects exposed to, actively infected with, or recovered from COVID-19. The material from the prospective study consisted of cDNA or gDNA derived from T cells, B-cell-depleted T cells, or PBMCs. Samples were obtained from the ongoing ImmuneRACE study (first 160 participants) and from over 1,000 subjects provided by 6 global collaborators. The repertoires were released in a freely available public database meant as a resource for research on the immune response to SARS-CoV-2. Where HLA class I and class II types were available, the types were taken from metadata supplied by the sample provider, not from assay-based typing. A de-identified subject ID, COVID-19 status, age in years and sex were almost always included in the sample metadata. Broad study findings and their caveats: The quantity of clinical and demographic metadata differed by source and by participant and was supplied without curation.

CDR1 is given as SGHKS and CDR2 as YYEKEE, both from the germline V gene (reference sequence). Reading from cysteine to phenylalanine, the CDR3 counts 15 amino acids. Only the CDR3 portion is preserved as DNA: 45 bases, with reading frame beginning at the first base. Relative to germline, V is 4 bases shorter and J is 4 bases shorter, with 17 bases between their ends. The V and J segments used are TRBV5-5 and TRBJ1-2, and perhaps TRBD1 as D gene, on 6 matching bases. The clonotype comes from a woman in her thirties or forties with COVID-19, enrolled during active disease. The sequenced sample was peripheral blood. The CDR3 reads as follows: CASSPWGGGSYGYTF. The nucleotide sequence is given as TGTGCCAGCAGCCCCTGGGGGGGCGGAAGCTATGGCTACACCTTC.